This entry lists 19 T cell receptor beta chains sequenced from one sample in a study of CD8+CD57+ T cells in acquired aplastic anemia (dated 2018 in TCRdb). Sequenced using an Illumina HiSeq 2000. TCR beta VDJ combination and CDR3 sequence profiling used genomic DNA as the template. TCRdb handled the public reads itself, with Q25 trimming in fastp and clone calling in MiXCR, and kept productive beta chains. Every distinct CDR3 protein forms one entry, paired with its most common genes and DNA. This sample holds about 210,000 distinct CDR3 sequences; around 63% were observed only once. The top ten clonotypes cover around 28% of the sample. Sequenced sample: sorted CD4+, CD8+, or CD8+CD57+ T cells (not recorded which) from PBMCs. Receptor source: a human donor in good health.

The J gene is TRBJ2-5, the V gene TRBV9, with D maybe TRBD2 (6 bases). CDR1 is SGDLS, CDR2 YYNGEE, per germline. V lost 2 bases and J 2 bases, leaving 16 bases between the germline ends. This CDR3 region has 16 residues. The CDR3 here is CASSVQGGMGQETQYF. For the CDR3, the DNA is TGTGCCAGCAGCGTCCAGGGAGGTATGGGGCAAGAGACCCAGTACTTC.

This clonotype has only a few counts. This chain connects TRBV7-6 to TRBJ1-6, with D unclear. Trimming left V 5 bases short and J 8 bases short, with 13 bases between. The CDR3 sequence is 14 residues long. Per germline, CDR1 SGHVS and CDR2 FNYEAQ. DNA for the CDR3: TGTGCCAGCAGCGCGGGCGGCAGCCATTCACCCCTCCACTTT. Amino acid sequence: CASSAGGSHSPLHF.

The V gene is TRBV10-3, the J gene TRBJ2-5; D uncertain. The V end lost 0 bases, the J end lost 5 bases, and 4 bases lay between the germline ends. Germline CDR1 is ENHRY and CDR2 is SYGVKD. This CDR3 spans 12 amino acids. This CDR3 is CAISESWETQYF. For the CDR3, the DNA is TGTGCCATCAGTGAGTCTTGGGAGACCCAGTACTTC.

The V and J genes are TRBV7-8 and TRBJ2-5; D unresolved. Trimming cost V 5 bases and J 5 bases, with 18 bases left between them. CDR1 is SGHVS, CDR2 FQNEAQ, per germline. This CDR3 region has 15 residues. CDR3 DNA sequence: TGTGCCAGCAGCGTCCTCGGCCGGGTTTTGGAGACCCAGTACTTC. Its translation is CASSVLGRVLETQYF.

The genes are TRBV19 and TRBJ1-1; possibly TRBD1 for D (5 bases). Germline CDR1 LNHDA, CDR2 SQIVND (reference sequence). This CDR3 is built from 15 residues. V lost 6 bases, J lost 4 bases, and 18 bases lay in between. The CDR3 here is CASRDVGGVSTEAFF. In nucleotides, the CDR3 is TGTGCCAGTAGGGACGTTGGGGGGGTTAGCACTGAAGCTTTCTTT.

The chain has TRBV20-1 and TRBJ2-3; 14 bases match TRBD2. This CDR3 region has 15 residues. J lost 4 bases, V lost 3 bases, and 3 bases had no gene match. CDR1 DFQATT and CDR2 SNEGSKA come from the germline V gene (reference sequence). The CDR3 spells CSARGLAGDSDTQYF. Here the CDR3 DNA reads TGCAGTGCTAGGGGACTAGCGGGAGACTCAGATACGCAGTATTTT.

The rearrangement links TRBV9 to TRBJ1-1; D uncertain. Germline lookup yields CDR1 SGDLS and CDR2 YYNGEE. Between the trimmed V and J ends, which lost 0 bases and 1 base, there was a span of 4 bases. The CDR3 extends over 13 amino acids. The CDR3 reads CASSVETNTEAFF. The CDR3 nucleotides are TGTGCCAGCAGCGTAGAAACGAACACTGAAGCTTTCTTT.

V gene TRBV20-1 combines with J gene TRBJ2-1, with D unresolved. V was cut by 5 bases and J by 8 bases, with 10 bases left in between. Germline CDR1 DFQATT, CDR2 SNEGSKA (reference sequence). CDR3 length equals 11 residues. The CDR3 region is CSALHGDEQFF. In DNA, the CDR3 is TGCAGTGCTCTGCACGGCGATGAGCAGTTCTTC.

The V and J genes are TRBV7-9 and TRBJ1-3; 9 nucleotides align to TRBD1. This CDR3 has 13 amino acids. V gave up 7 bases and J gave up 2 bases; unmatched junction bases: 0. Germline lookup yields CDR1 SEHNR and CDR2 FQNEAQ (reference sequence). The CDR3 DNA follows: TGTGCCAGCAACAGGGGGCCTGGAAACACCATATATTTT. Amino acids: CASNRGPGNTIYF.

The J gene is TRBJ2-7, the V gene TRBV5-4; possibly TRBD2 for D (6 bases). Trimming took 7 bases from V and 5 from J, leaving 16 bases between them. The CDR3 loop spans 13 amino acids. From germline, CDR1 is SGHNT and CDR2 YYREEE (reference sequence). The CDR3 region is CASGGTASDEQYF. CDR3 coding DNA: TGTGCCAGCGGAGGGACGGCAAGCGACGAGCAGTACTTC.

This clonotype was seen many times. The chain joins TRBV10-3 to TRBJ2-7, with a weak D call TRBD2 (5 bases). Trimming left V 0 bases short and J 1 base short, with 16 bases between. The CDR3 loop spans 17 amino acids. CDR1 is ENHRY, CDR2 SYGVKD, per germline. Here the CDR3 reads CAISESVPTLASYEQYF. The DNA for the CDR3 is TGTGCCATCAGTGAGTCGGTTCCGACCTTAGCGTCCTACGAGCAGTACTTC.

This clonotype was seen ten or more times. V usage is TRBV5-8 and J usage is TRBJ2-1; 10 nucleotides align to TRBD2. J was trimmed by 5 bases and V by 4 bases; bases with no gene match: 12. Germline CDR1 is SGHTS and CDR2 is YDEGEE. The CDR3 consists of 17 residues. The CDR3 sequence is CASSILAGRGMDNEQFF. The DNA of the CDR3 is TGTGCCAGCAGCATACTAGCGGGGAGGGGTATGGACAATGAGCAGTTCTTC.

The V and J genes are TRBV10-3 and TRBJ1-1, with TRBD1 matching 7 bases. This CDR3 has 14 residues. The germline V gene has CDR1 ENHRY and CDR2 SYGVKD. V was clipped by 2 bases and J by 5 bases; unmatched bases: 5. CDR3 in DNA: TGTGCCATCAGTGAGGAGGGGGCCCAGACTGAAGCTTTCTTT. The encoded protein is CAISEEGAQTEAFF.

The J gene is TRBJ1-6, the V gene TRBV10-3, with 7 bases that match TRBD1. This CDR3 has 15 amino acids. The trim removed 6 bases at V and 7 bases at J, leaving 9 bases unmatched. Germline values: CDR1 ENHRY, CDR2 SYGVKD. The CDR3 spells CAISGRDSKNSPLHF. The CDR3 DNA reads TGTGCCATCAGCGGTAGGGACAGTAAGAATTCACCCCTCCACTTT.

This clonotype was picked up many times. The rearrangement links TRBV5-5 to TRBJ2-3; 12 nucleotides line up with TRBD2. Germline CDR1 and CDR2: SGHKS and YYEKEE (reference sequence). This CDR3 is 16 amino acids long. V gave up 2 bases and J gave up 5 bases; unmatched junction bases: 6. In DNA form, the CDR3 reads TGTGCCAGCAGCTTAGAGGGGACTAGCGGGTTAGATACGCAGTATTTT. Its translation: CASSLEGTSGLDTQYF.

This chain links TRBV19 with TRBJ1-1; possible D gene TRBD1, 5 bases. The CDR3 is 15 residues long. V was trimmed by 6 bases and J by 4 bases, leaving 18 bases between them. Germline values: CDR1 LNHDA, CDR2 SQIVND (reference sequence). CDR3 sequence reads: CASRLVQVRGTEAFF. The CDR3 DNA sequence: TGTGCCAGTAGATTAGTACAGGTACGAGGCACTGAAGCTTTCTTT.

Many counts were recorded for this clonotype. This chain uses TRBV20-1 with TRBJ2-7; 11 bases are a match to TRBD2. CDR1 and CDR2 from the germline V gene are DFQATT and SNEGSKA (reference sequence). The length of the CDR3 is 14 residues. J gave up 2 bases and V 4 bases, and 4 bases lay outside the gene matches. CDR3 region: CSATLAGDPYEQYF. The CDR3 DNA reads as TGCAGTGCTACACTAGCGGGAGATCCCTACGAGCAGTACTTC.

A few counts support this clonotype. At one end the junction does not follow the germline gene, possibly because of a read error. CDR3 amino acids: CASSGGFYEQHF. DNA of the CDR3: TGTGCCAGCAGCGGAGGGTTCTACGAGCAGCACTTC. The rearrangement joins TRBV7-9 to TRBJ2-7, with D tentatively TRBD2 (6 bases). In germline, CDR1 is SEHNR, CDR2 FQNEAQ (reference sequence). The length of the CDR3 is 12 residues.

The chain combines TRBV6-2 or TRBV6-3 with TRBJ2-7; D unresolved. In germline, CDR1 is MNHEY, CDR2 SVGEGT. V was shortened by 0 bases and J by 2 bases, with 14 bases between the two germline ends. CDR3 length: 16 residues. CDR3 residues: CASSYSGLWQAYEQYF. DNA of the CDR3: TGTGCCAGCAGTTACTCAGGGTTATGGCAGGCCTACGAGCAGTACTTC.